The 28 T cell receptor beta chains presented below share a single source sample, sequenced in a study of beta chain features in type 1 diabetes. The sequenced template was cDNA made from the entire isolated RNA. The method was immunoSEQ multiplex PCR; TCRdb's version includes in-frame clones alone and lacks a portion of them. This sample has hundreds of thousands of clones, with about 16% found just once. The sample was naive CD4+ T cells from blood. Receptor source: a man aged 18 to 30 in good health.

The chain recombines TRBV6-5 with TRBJ2-5; 7 bases map to TRBD1. The CDR3 is made up of 14 amino acids. Germline V gene sequence: CDR1 MNHEY, CDR2 SVGAGI. Trimming removed 5 bases from V and 2 bases from J; junction bases left unmatched: 5. The CDR3 is CASSPGTAQETQYF. DNA of the CDR3: TGTGCCAGCAGTCCTGGGACAGCTCAAGAGACCCAGTACTTC.

The chain combines TRBV5-1 with TRBJ2-3, with 11 positions matching TRBD2. V shed 4 bases and J 6 bases; nucleotides not matched to a gene: 7. The CDR3 consists of 15 residues. Germline V lookup: CDR1 SGHRS, CDR2 YFSETQ. DNA for the CDR3: TGCGCCAGCAGCCTGGGGACTAGCGGTAGGGATACGCAGTATTTT. Its translation is CASSLGTSGRDTQYF.

CDR3 residues: CASTAGRHNSPLHF. The CDR3 DNA sequence: TGTGCCAGCACGGCCGGGCGCCATAATTCACCCCTCCACTTT. The chain couples TRBV6-5 to TRBJ1-6; D remains unclear. The CDR3 length is 14 residues. The germline V and J ends were trimmed by 7 bases and 5 bases, with 12 bases remaining between them. CDR1 is MNHEY and CDR2 is SVGAGI in the germline V gene.

The chain links TRBV11-2 to TRBJ1-2, with a tentative D call TRBD1 (5 bases). V shed 1 base and J shed 14 bases, with 17 bases lying between them. The length of the CDR3 is 13 residues. Per the germline V gene, CDR1 is SGHAT and CDR2 is FQNNGV. The CDR3, as DNA: TGTGCCAGCAGCTTAGGGGGCAATTGGCTCGTAACCTTC. Protein product: CASSLGGNWLVTF.

This CDR3 is CARIGAGGSYEQYF. CDR3 bases: TGTGCTCGAATAGGGGCAGGGGGCTCCTACGAGCAGTACTTC. V and J are TRBV2 and TRBJ2-7; 7 positions match TRBD1. The germline V gene has CDR1 SNHLY and CDR2 FYNNEI. This CDR3 has 14 residues.

This clone was counted between two and nine times. The same CDR3 is also encoded by other DNA sequences in this sample. This chain joins TRBV29-1 and TRBJ1-1; D not resolved. Trimming cost V 6 bases and J 0 bases, with 5 bases left between them. This CDR3 contains 11 residues. Germline V lookup: CDR1 SQVTM, CDR2 ANQGSEA. This CDR3 reads CSVGMNTEAFF. The CDR3 coding sequence is TGCAGCGTGGGCATGAACACTGAAGCTTTCTTT. Filled out from reference TRBV29-1 and TRBJ1-1, the complete variable domain reads SAVISQKPSRDICQRGTSLTIQCQVDSQVTMMFWYRQQPGQSLTLIATANQGSEATYESGFVIDKFPISRPNLTFSTLTVSNMSPEDSSIYLCSVGMNTEAFFGQGTRLTVV.

This clone was seen a single time. V is TRBV27 and J is TRBJ1-4; 8 bases match TRBD1. Germline CDR1 is MNHEY and CDR2 is SMNVEV (reference sequence). The CDR3 has 14 amino acids. Trimming cost V 5 bases and J 8 bases; bases outside gene matches: 7. CDR3 coding DNA: TGTGCCAGCAGTCCCCGCAGGGGGCGGGAAAAACTGTTTTTT. Residues: CASSPRRGREKLFF.

This clone was counted only a few times. The sample contains more than one DNA sequence encoding this CDR3. The chain uses TRBV30 and TRBJ2-7; D gene unclear. The CDR3 totals 11 residues. Germline V lookup: CDR1 GTSNPN, CDR2 SVGIG (reference sequence). V lost 3 bases and J lost 0, with 3 bases in between. This CDR3 is CAWSTSYEQYF. CDR3 DNA: TGTGCCTGGAGCACCTCCTACGAGCAGTACTTC.

This clone was counted only a few times. This chain joins TRBV6-5 and TRBJ2-7; 7 bases are shared with TRBD1. The CDR3 loop spans 14 amino acids. Germline lookup yields CDR1 MNHEY and CDR2 SVGAGI. Trimming at V came to 2 bases and at J to 2 bases, leaving 3 bases not matched to a gene. The DNA for the CDR3 is TGTGCCAGCAGTTACGGGGACAGCACCTACGAGCAGTACTTC. Translation: CASSYGDSTYEQYF.

The rearrangement uses TRBV7-9 and TRBJ1-5; 7 bases line up with TRBD1. This CDR3 is built from 12 residues. V lost 5 bases, J lost 9 bases, and 4 bases stayed unmatched. Germline V gene sequence: CDR1 SEHNR, CDR2 FQNEAQ (reference sequence). CDR3 sequence: CASSDRQGPQHF. CDR3 DNA sequence: TGTGCCAGCAGCGATAGACAGGGGCCCCAGCATTTT.

On this clone: Other DNA sequences in this specimen translate into the identical CDR3. The rearrangement joins TRBV28 to TRBJ1-1; D not certain. V gave up 9 bases and J gave up 1 base, with 6 bases separating them. The CDR3 is 11 residues long. The germline V gene encodes CDR1 MDHEN and CDR2 SYDVKM. The CDR3 sequence: CASLRNTEAFF. CDR3 in DNA: TGTGCCAGTCTCAGGAACACTGAAGCTTTCTTT.

The chain uses TRBV5-4 and TRBJ2-2; 9 nucleotides match TRBD1. The germline CDR1 and CDR2 sequences are SGHNT and YYREEE (reference sequence). J was trimmed by 6 bases and V by 3 bases; bases with no gene match: 6. The CDR3 runs to 15 residues. This CDR3 reads CASSSTGGTSGELFF. CDR3 coding DNA: TGTGCCAGCAGCTCGACAGGGGGGACTTCCGGGGAGCTGTTTTTT.

The V call is TRBV7-3, the J call TRBJ2-1; D possibly matches TRBD1 or TRBD2 (5 bases each). Looked up from germline, CDR1 is SGHTA and CDR2 is FQGTGA. Trimming took off 5 bases at V and 1 base at J, with 15 bases between the two ends. The CDR3 length is 16 residues. The CDR3 DNA follows: TGTGCCAGCAGCCCCGCGGCAGGGACGTCCTACAATGAGCAGTTCTTC. Protein product: CASSPAAGTSYNEQFF.

This clone was counted a few times. The gene calls are TRBV28 and TRBJ1-5, with 7 bases lining up with TRBD1. The CDR3 spans 15 residues. J was trimmed by 3 bases and V by 5 bases; bases with no gene match: 7. The V gene's germline CDR1 is MDHEN and CDR2 SYDVKM. The CDR3: CASSPPGQNNQPQHF. The CDR3 DNA sequence: TGTGCCAGCAGTCCCCCGGGACAGAACAATCAGCCCCAGCATTTT.

This clone was seen a handful of times. The chain uses TRBV5-1 and TRBJ1-4, with 7 bases matching TRBD1. CDR1 is SGHRS and CDR2 is YFSETQ in the germline V gene. This CDR3 has 15 residues. Germline trimming cut 0 bases from V and 8 bases from J; bases unmatched to any gene: 7. CDR3 in DNA: TGCGCCAGCAGCTTGGGAACAGGGGCGCGGGAAAAACTGTTTTTT. As protein: CASSLGTGAREKLFF.

The chain couples TRBV29-1 to TRBJ1-1; 9 bases are a match to TRBD1. This CDR3 comprises 13 residues. Germline CDR1 SQVTM, CDR2 ANQGSEA. The V gene end was trimmed by 2 bases and the J gene end by 7 bases; junction bases not matched to a gene: 5. The CDR3 sequence is CSVERDRALEAFF. The CDR3 bases are TGCAGCGTTGAACGGGACAGGGCCCTTGAAGCTTTCTTT.

The V gene is TRBV7-2, the J gene TRBJ2-1; TRBD2 matches at 10 bases. The germline V gene encodes CDR1 SGHTA and CDR2 FQGNSA. There are 17 residues in the CDR3. J was trimmed by 3 bases and V by 10 bases; bases with no gene match: 15. This CDR3 reads CAILLAGKGDIYNEQFF. The CDR3 nucleotides are TGTGCCATCCTACTAGCGGGGAAGGGGGACATCTACAATGAGCAGTTCTTC.

The chain is built from TRBV18 and TRBJ1-4; 8 bases match TRBD1. This CDR3 is built from 16 residues. J gave up 0 bases and V 2 bases, and 2 bases lay outside the gene matches. Germline V gives CDR1 KGHSH, CDR2 LQKENI. The CDR3 coding sequence is TGTGCCAGCTCACCAGGACAGGGAGCAACTAATGAAAAACTGTTTTTT. It is translated as CASSPGQGATNEKLFF.

This clone turned up a few times. The genes are TRBV28 and TRBJ1-1; maybe TRBD1 (5 bases). This CDR3 comprises 11 residues. V lost 3 bases and J 6 bases, leaving 5 bases between the germline ends. Germline V gives CDR1 MDHEN, CDR2 SYDVKM. DNA for the CDR3: TGTGCCAGCAGTTTCAGGGCTGAAGCTTTCTTT. The encoded protein is CASSFRAEAFF.

This chain joins TRBV2 and TRBJ2-2; D is unresolved. Per germline, CDR1 SNHLY and CDR2 FYNNEI. Trimming took off 7 bases at V and 5 bases at J, with 11 bases between the two ends. The CDR3 is made up of 13 amino acids. CDR3 DNA: TGTGCCAGCAACCAAGACCGGACCGGGGAGCTGTTTTTT. Its translation: CASNQDRTGELFF.

This clone showed up just a few times. J is TRBJ2-4 and V is TRBV4-3, with no clear D. Germline V gives CDR1 LGHNA, CDR2 YSLEER. The CDR3 sequence is 16 residues long. V was shortened by 0 bases and J by 0 bases, with 9 bases between the two germline ends. CDR3 loop: CASSQEGRPAKNIQYF. Here the CDR3 DNA reads TGCGCCAGCAGCCAAGAGGGCAGACCAGCCAAAAACATTCAGTACTTC.

This clone was counted between two and nine times. V usage is TRBV19 and J usage is TRBJ1-5; the D is unclear. CDR1 is LNHDA, CDR2 SQIVND, per germline (reference sequence). The V end lost 1 base, the J end lost 4 bases, and 8 bases lay between the germline ends. CDR3 length: 14 residues. The CDR3 DNA is TGTGCCAGTAGTATAGCCCTCGGGAATCAGCCCCAGCATTTT. The encoded protein is CASSIALGNQPQHF.

This clone was counted only a few times. Other nucleotide sequences in the sample specify the same CDR3. This chain uses TRBV5-1 with TRBJ2-7, with D perhaps TRBD1 (5 bases). Germline values: CDR1 SGHRS, CDR2 YFSETQ. The CDR3 sequence is 12 residues long. Trimming shortened V by 3 bases and J by 3 bases, and 7 bases separated the two germline ends. The CDR3 sequence is CASSSQGYEQYF. The DNA of the CDR3 is TGCGCCAGCAGCTCCCAGGGCTACGAGCAGTACTTC.

This clone came up a few times. V and J are TRBV4-3 and TRBJ2-7; maybe TRBD2 (5 bases). There are 14 residues in the CDR3. CDR1 and CDR2 (germline): LGHNA, YSLEER. V lost 0 bases to trimming and J lost 5 bases, with 11 bases between them. DNA of the CDR3: TGCGCCAGCAGCCAAGAATCCAGAGGGCACGAGCAGTACTTC. Translation gives CASSQESRGHEQYF.

The sample holds a few counts of this clone. The V and J genes are TRBV23-1 and TRBJ1-2; no clear D gene. TRBV23-1 is filed as an ORF, its function uncertain. The CDR3 has 11 residues. Trimming removed 3 bases at V and 7 bases at J, with 6 bases between. The DNA of the CDR3 is TGCGCCAGCAGTCAGGACCTTGGCTACACCTTC. Amino acids: CASSQDLGYTF.

This clone showed up just a few times. The chain carries TRBV5-1 and TRBJ2-7; D gene uncertain. The CDR3 runs 12 residues. The germline gives CDR1 SGHRS, CDR2 YFSETQ. V gave up 5 bases and J gave up 5 bases, with 11 bases separating them. In DNA form, the CDR3 reads TGCGCCAGCAGTTCACAAGTTGACGAGCAGTACTTC. Protein: CASSSQVDEQYF. Together with reference TRBV5-1 and TRBJ2-7, the CDR3 gives the full variable domain: KAGVTQTPRYLIKTRGQQVTLSCSPISGHRSVSWYQQTPGQGLQFLFEYFSETQRNKGNFPGRFSGRQFSNSRSEMNVSTLELGDSALYLCASSSQVDEQYFGPGTRLTVT.

The chain uses TRBV10-3 and TRBJ2-7; 11 nucleotides align to TRBD1. CDR1 is ENHRY and CDR2 is SYGVKD in the germline V gene. The CDR3 consists of 16 residues. The J segment lost 3 bases and the V segment lost 3 bases, leaving 7 bases of the junction unmatched. The DNA for the CDR3 is TGTGCCATCAGTGACAGGGACAGGGGGGCCAACTACGAGCAGTACTTC. Its translation is CAISDRDRGANYEQYF.

Note on this clone: Other DNA sequences of this sample code for an identical CDR3. The chain couples TRBV9 to TRBJ1-5; D is unclear. The CDR3 runs to 13 residues. Deletions cut 0 bases from V and 5 bases from J, with 6 bases between. Germline V gene data show CDR1 as SGDLS and CDR2 as YYNGEE. This CDR3 reads CASSVDGDQPQHF. CDR3 coding DNA: TGTGCCAGCAGCGTAGACGGAGATCAGCCCCAGCATTTT.